This TCR beta chain was captured by sequencing in a study of blood T cell repertoires in COVID-19 (dated by TCRdb to the early 2020s). At the level of the whole study: Collaborator samples came from the United States, Italy and Spain and covered acute and convalescent phases of COVID-19. The material from the prospective study consisted of cDNA or gDNA derived from T cells, B-cell-depleted T cells, or PBMCs. Deeply sampled blood TCRbeta repertoires from subjects exposed to, actively infected with, or recovered from COVID-19 were included in the dataset. The repertoires were released in a freely available public database meant as a resource for research on the immune response to SARS-CoV-2. Samples came from the ongoing ImmuneRACE study (first 160 participants) plus 1,254 subjects from 6 global collaborators. A de-identified subject ID, COVID-19 status, age in years and sex were almost always included in the sample metadata. Where available, HLA class I and class II types were taken from metadata supplied by the sample provider and were not determined by assay-based typing. What the work shows at the level of the full study, not this receptor alone: How much clinical and demographic metadata was included differed by source and by participant, and the metadata was provided uncurated.

A second Seattle source provided samples from volunteer blood donors who had recovered from COVID-19. Whole blood was collected in K2EDTA tubes by collaborating institutions according to the institutions' own protocols. For TCRbeta analysis, collaborators shipped samples in one of three forms: frozen whole blood, isolated PBMCs, or DNA extracted from either of those sample types. TCRbeta CDR3 regions were amplified from genomic DNA using the immunoSEQ Assay, a bias-controlled multiplex PCR. Turning to the authors' computational methods: The number of nucleated cells in each sample was estimated by amplification of reference gene primers within the assay. To quantify the absolute abundance of each unique TCRbeta CDR3 rearrangement, sequence reads were collapsed and filtered. For each sample, productive Simpson clonality was calculated as the square root of Simpson's diversity index over productive rearrangements. This is the immuneACCESS table as TCRdb keeps it, with only in-frame sequences that have V and J called. A part of the clones is gone; compared with another copy, unresolved V genes explain less than half, and the rest is unexplained. That table gives V, J and clone size, and the DNA gave D and trimming. The sample table contains under 250,000 clones; only one count was recorded for about 86% of them. Approximately 2.9% of the sample lies in the top ten.

The table lists this clone with a count of one. Its antigen remains unidentified. Within one base of it there is no much larger clone, and no base qualities were kept. For CDR1 and CDR2, the germline V gene lists SGHAT and FQNNGV. Measured from the cysteine to the phenylalanine, the CDR3 is 16 residues long. The sequence is cut down to CDR3 DNA, 48 bases in frame from base 1. After removal of 1 base from V and 6 bases from J, the junction retains 5 bases not matched to a gene. The receptor chain draws on TRBV11-2 and TRBJ2-1, and 11 bases in between align with TRBD2. The sequencing input was peripheral blood. The TCR originated in a woman in her 30s who had recovered from COVID-19. In nucleotides, the sequence is TGTGCCAGCAGCTTAGTAGGTAGCGGGAGGGGCAATGAGCAGTTCTTC. This is translated as CASSLVGSGRGNEQFF.